This is a list of T cell receptor beta chains from one sample in a study of T cell changes during pregnancy in multiple sclerosis. Method: immunoSEQ multiplex PCR; TCRdb's copy keeps in-frame clones and lacks some. The repertoire holds 35,000 to 45,000 clones, with around 93% as singletons. Sequencing was performed on CD4+ T cells from peripheral blood mononuclear cells, taken in the first trimester of pregnancy. All receptors come from a female donor with multiple sclerosis, enrolled in a pregnancy study. Each CDR3 is given without its conserved first and last residue.

v_gene | CDR3aa
TRBV7-2 | ASSLGAGGREETQY
TRBV7-2 | ASSLGQGTFGPQY
TRBV7-6 | ASSSQVRYDNEQF
TRBV11-2 | ASSLDIAGQF
TRBV16 | ASSQKPGLGTDTQY
TRBV9 | ASSALAGGRTDTQY
TRBV18 | ASSPGEGAGYT
TRBV27 | ASSPGTAISYEQY
TRBV28 | ASSQDRGREAF
TRBV28 | ASTRGGPRAGELF
TRBV29-1 | SFMGGPADTQY
TRBV9 | ASSARQIGDTQY
TRBV28 | ASRRQGSYEQY
TRBV29-1 | SVNRNTGELF
TRBV29-1 | SVGGPTDTQY
TRBV5-1 | ASSLAGGSTDEQF
TRBV7-2 | ASSRQGGTEAF
TRBV18 | ASSTRTGDLGEKLF
TRBV11-2 | ASSLVYGRQTQY
TRBV15 | ATSRDTTYNQPQH
TRBV11-2 | ASSLGGLARETQY
TRBV11-2 | ASSFSGGNQPQH
TRBV2 | ASSLYTPETQY
TRBV2 | ASSGLLGTAGSNYGYT
TRBV10-3 | AISEGQGATNEKLF
TRBV21-1 | ASSNWGGGHYGYT
TRBV28 | ASSLWEGTGTEAF
TRBV7-2 | ASSDRVGNQPQH
TRBV10-1 | ASSTGTSGSRNEQF
TRBV18 | ASSPRGNTEAF
TRBV5-1 | ASSFWAGGSTDTQY
TRBV6-1 | ASSGEGLTAYEQY
TRBV27 | ASSLFLAGGGREQY
TRBV28 | ASSLPGTGEDEQY
TRBV28 | ASSHTGLAGGAEQF
TRBV2 | ASSGDRGIWETQY
TRBV19 | ASSIMEGRTEAF
TRBV7-3 | ASSFTREETQY
TRBV19 | ASKDIPNTEAF
TRBV7-9 | ASSMTGSTYEQY
TRBV6-4 | ASNGQPNQPQH
TRBV18 | ASSPLGGEQY
TRBV4-1 | ASSLLPSLDEQY
TRBV10-3 | AISDPARGVYTGELF